This is a list of T cell receptor beta chains from one sample in a study of CD8+ T cells in alopecia areata. Clones were read by immunoSEQ multiplex PCR, and TCRdb kept only the in-frame ones, dropping some. The data show fewer than 80,000 clones, with approximately 58% seen just once and approximately 15% held by the top ten. This specimen consisted of CD8+ T cells sorted from blood, obtained at week 0. The source of these receptors is a human donor with alopecia areata. The CDR3 runs from the conserved cysteine through the conserved F or W. The order of the fields is clone size, D gene, V gene, J gene, CDR3 DNA, CDR3 protein. A D gene is named only where the DNA matches it firmly. Some rows have no size entry. The others give once, few or many, or a class for an expanded clone.

size: NA
D: TRBD1
V: TRBV27
J: TRBJ2-1
DNA: TGTGCCAGCAGTCCGGGGACAGGGGGCGCGTTTGAGCAGTTCTTC
CDR3: CASSPGTGGAFEQFF

size: NA
D: NA
V: TRBV27
J: TRBJ1-2
DNA: TGTGCCAGCAGTTTATTTGGACATGGCTACACCTTC
CDR3: CASSLFGHGYTF

size: NA
D: NA
V: TRBV21-1
J: TRBJ2-5
DNA: TGTGCCAGCAGCAAATACTCCGGGACAGTCCAAGAGACCCAGTACTTC
CDR3: CASSKYSGTVQETQYF

size: NA
D: NA
V: TRBV6-5
J: TRBJ2-1
DNA: TGTGCCAGCACCTTCGGCCGATACAATGAGCAGTTCTTC
CDR3: CASTFGRYNEQFF

size: NA
D: NA
V: TRBV7-9
J: TRBJ1-2
DNA: TGTGCCAGCAGCGCTAGCGGGGAGCCATATGGCTACACCTTC
CDR3: CASSASGEPYGYTF

size: NA
D: NA
V: TRBV28
J: TRBJ1-1
DNA: TGTGCCAGCAGTTTAACACTGGACCTTAACACTGAAGCTTTCTTT
CDR3: CASSLTLDLNTEAFF

size: NA
D: NA
V: TRBV9
J: TRBJ2-5
DNA: TGTGCCAGCAGCGTAGCGGGAGCCTTCGGGGAGACCCAGTACTTC
CDR3: CASSVAGAFGETQYF

size: NA
D: TRBD2
V: TRBV5-1
J: TRBJ2-1
DNA: TGCGCCAGCAGCTTACCGGGACTAGAGGGCAATGAGCAGTTCTTC
CDR3: CASSLPGLEGNEQFF

size: NA
D: NA
V: TRBV27
J: TRBJ1-1
DNA: TGTGCCAGCAGTTGGGGTTACGGGAACACTGAAGCTTTCTTT
CDR3: CASSWGYGNTEAFF

size: NA
D: NA
V: TRBV11-2
J: TRBJ2-4
DNA: TGTGCCAGCAGCGCCACCGCCACGGCTAAAAACATTCAGTACTTC
CDR3: CASSATATAKNIQYF

size: few
D: NA
V: TRBV5-1
J: TRBJ2-1
DNA: TGCGCCAGCAGCTTGGAAAAGAATGAGCAGTTCTTC
CDR3: CASSLEKNEQFF

size: few
D: NA
V: TRBV7-9
J: TRBJ2-7
DNA: TGTGCCAGCAGCTTAGCGCTTGGCAGGGCGAGCTCCTACGAGCAGTACTTC
CDR3: CASSLALGRASSYEQYF

size: few
D: TRBD2
V: TRBV5-5
J: TRBJ2-6
DNA: TGCGCCAGCAGCCAAGTCGGGACTAGCTCTGGGGCCAACGTCCTGACTTTC
CDR3: CASSQVGTSSGANVLTF

size: NA
D: NA
V: TRBV5-1
J: TRBJ1-5
DNA: TGCGCCAGCAGCTCTGGGGGGGACATGAATCAGCCCCAGCATTTT
CDR3: CASSSGGDMNQPQHF

size: NA
D: TRBD2
V: TRBV7-9
J: TRBJ2-1
DNA: TGTGCCAGCAGCTTAGCGTTAGCGGGGGGGCCGTCTTACAATGAGCAGTTCTTC
CDR3: CASSLALAGGPSYNEQFF

size: few
D: TRBD2
V: TRBV2
J: TRBJ2-3
DNA: TGTGCCAGCAGTGAAGATAGCGGGGGTGGCACAGATACGCAGTATTTT
CDR3: CASSEDSGGGTDTQYF

size: NA
D: NA
V: TRBV4-1
J: TRBJ2-7
DNA: TGCGCCAGCAGCCAAGATAAGGGATACGAGCAGTACTTC
CDR3: CASSQDKGYEQYF

size: NA
D: TRBD1
V: TRBV29-1
J: TRBJ1-2
DNA: TGCAGCTCCGACAGGGTTGATAACTATGGCTACACCTTC
CDR3: CSSDRVDNYGYTF

size: once
D: TRBD1
V: TRBV4-1
J: TRBJ2-3
DNA: TGCGCCAGCAGCCTTGGACAGGGGCTAGATACGCAGTATTTT
CDR3: CASSLGQGLDTQYF

size: few
D: NA
V: TRBV4-1
J: TRBJ1-1
DNA: TGCGCCAGCCGCCCAGGCCCGGGGGGCACTGAAGCTTTCTTT
CDR3: CASRPGPGGTEAFF

size: many
D: NA
V: TRBV14
J: TRBJ2-7
DNA: TGTGCCAGCAGTATACAGTCCTCCTACGAGCAGTACTTC
CDR3: CASSIQSSYEQYF

size: NA
D: NA
V: TRBV19
J: TRBJ2-7
DNA: TGTGCCAGTGGCGGACGGCTCAGCTCCTACGAGCAGTACTTC
CDR3: CASGGRLSSYEQYF

size: few
D: NA
V: TRBV10-3
J: TRBJ1-1
DNA: TGTGCCATCGAAAAGGAGACAGGAGAGATGACTTTCTTT
CDR3: CAIEKETGEMTFF

size: many
D: TRBD1
V: TRBV10-3
J: TRBJ1-2
DNA: TGTGCCACCCGGCTTGGGACAGAAGTTTATGGCTACACCTTC
CDR3: CATRLGTEVYGYTF

size: NA
D: NA
V: TRBV29-1
J: TRBJ2-7
DNA: TGCAGCGTTGTGGGACAAGGATTAGTATACGAGCAGTACTTC
CDR3: CSVVGQGLVYEQYF

size: few
D: TRBD2
V: TRBV29-1
J: TRBJ2-2
DNA: TGCAGCGTTGAAGGATTGGGGACTAGGAGAACCGGGGAGCTGTTTTTT
CDR3: CSVEGLGTRRTGELFF

size: NA
D: TRBD1
V: TRBV25-1
J: TRBJ1-2
DNA: TGTGCCAGCGCCCACGGGACAGCATATGGCTACACCTTC
CDR3: CASAHGTAYGYTF

size: NA
D: NA
V: TRBV7-2
J: TRBJ2-7
DNA: TGTGCCAGCAGCCCCCGGCGTGGGAACTACGAGCAGTACTTC
CDR3: CASSPRRGNYEQYF

size: NA
D: NA
V: TRBV27
J: TRBJ2-7
DNA: TGTGCCAGCAGTCCCAACTACCACGAGCAGTACTTC
CDR3: CASSPNYHEQYF

size: NA
D: NA
V: TRBV4-1
J: TRBJ2-1
DNA: TGCGCCAGCAGCCTAACATTTACTGACAGATACCACAATGAGCAGTTCTTC
CDR3: CASSLTFTDRYHNEQFF

size: many
D: NA
V: TRBV27
J: TRBJ1-1
DNA: TGTGCCAGCAGTTTATTGGACGGACCAAACACTGAAGCTTTCTTT
CDR3: CASSLLDGPNTEAFF

size: NA
D: TRBD2
V: TRBV13
J: TRBJ2-2
DNA: TGTGCCAGCAGCGCGGGGGGAGCGAACACCGGGGAGCTGTTTTTT
CDR3: CASSAGGANTGELFF

size: few
D: NA
V: TRBV5-6
J: TRBJ1-5
DNA: TGTGCCAGCAGCTTGGGGGCGTCAGTTAGCAATCAGCCCCAGCATTTT
CDR3: CASSLGASVSNQPQHF

size: NA
D: TRBD2
V: TRBV28
J: TRBJ2-1
DNA: TGTGCCAGCAGCATTTCAGCGGGGGGAGCCTACAATGAGCAGTTCTTC
CDR3: CASSISAGGAYNEQFF

size: NA
D: NA
V: TRBV6-5
J: TRBJ2-1
DNA: TGTGCCAGCAGTTACCAACCGGGGAATGAGCAGTTCTTC
CDR3: CASSYQPGNEQFF

size: NA
D: NA
V: TRBV30
J: TRBJ1-1
DNA: TGTGCCTGGAGTGGGATGGGCCTTAACACTGAAGCTTTCTTT
CDR3: CAWSGMGLNTEAFF

size: NA
D: NA
V: TRBV4-3
J: TRBJ2-5
DNA: TGCGCCAGCAGCCCCCGTGGAGGGAAAGAGACCCAGTACTTC
CDR3: CASSPRGGKETQYF

size: NA
D: TRBD1
V: TRBV4-3
J: TRBJ2-7
DNA: TGCGCCAGCAGCCAAGGGGACAGTAACTACGAGCAGTACTTC
CDR3: CASSQGDSNYEQYF

size: few
D: NA
V: TRBV4-1
J: TRBJ2-3
DNA: TGCGCCAGCAGCCAAGGATCGGGGATTAGCACAGATACGCAGTATTTT
CDR3: CASSQGSGISTDTQYF

size: NA
D: NA
V: TRBV9
J: TRBJ1-1
DNA: TGTGCCAGCAGCGGACGTCTACAGGGGAACACTGAAGCTTTCTTT
CDR3: CASSGRLQGNTEAFF